A single TCR beta chain is shown here with its context. The sample belongs to a study of T cell responses to AZD1222 COVID-19 vaccine. The germline V and J ends were trimmed by 4 bases and 2 bases, with 15 bases remaining between them. The germline V gene encodes CDR1 MDHEN and CDR2 SYDVKM. The CDR3 contains 15 residues. Sequencing used immunoSEQ multiplex PCR; TCRdb keeps in-frame clones, though not all of them. The sample includes under 70,000 clones, approximately 80% seen only once; the top ten take 21%. Sequencing was performed on peripheral blood, taken on day 0 of AZD1222 vaccination. The sequence derives from an adult in good health. The chain combines TRBV28 with TRBJ2-7; tentatively, D is TRBD2 (6 bases). CDR3 sequence (DNA): TGTGCCAGCAGTTCTGGGACTTTCCTGCCCTACGAGCAGTACTTC. Its protein product is CASSSGTFLPYEQYF.